The TCR beta chain described here comes from a study of T cells in Graves' hyperthyroidism and ophthalmopathy. Study-level background: Peripheral blood was obtained at initial diagnosis, preceding any treatment.

Germline CDR1 and CDR2: DFQATT and SNEGSKA (reference sequence). With V trimmed by 0 bases and J by 5 bases, 7 bases remained unmatched. This CDR3 has 15 residues. TCR beta CDR3 sequences were amplified from RNA transcripts. HTBI primers were used for first-round RT-PCR of the TCR CDR3. TCRdb passed the multiplex PCR reads through MiXCR, listing each CDR3 protein once. The table includes roughly 200,000 distinct CDR3 sequences, around 17% detected once. Patients aged 18 to 65 had newly diagnosed hyperthyroidism of under 2 months' duration. This clonotype turned up a few times. The sequenced sample was blood. This chain joins TRBV20-1 and TRBJ2-5, with TRBD2 matching over 9 bases. This TCR came from a middle-aged man with Graves' hyperthyroidism. The CDR3 loop is CSAREGGGGSETQYF. As DNA, the CDR3 is TGCAGTGCTAGAGAGGGCGGGGGGGGTTCGGAGACCCAGTACTTC.